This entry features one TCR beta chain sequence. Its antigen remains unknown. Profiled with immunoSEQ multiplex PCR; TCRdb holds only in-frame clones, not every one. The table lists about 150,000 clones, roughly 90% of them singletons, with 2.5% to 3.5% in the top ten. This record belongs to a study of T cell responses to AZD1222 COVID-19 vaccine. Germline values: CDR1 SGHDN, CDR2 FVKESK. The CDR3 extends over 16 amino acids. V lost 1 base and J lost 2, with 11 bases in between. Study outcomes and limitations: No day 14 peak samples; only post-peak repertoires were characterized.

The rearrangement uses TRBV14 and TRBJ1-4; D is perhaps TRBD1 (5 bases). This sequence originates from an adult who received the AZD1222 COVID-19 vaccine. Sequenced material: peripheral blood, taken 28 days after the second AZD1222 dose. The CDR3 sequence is CASSQAGEGTNEKLFF. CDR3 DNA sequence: TGTGCCAGCAGCCAAGCGGGGGAGGGGACTAATGAAAAACTGTTTTTT.